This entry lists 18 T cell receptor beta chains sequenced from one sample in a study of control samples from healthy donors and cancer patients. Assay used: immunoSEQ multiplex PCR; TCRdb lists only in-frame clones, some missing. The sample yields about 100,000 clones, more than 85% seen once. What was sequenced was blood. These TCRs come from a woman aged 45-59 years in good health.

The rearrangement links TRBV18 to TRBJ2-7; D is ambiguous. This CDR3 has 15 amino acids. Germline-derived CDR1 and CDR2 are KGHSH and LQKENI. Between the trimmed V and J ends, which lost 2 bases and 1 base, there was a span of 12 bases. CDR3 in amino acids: CASSPFADSSYEQYV. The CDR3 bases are TGTGCCAGCTCACCATTTGCTGACTCGTCCTACGAGCAGTACGTC.

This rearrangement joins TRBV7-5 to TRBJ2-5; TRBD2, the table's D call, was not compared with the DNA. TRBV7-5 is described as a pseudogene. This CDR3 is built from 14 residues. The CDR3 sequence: CARSLVSNGETQYF. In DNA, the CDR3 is TGTGCCAGAAGCTTAGTGAGTAATGGAGAGACCCAGTACTTC.

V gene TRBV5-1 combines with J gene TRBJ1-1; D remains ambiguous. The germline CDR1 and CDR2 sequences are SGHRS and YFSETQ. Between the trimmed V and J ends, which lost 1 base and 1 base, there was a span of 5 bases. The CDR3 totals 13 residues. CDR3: CASSLRRNTEAFF. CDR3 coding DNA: TGCGCCAGCAGCTTGCGACGGAACACTGAAGCTTTCTTT.

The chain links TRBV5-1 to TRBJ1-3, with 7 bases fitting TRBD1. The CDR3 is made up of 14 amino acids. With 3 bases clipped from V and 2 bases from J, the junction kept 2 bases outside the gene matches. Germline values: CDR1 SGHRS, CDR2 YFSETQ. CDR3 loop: CASSSGGTGNTIYF. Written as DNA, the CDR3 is TGCGCCAGCAGCTCAGGGGGAACTGGAAACACCATATATTTT.

The DNA of the CDR3 is TGTGCCAGTAGGTCAACAGGATCCAACTATGGCTACACCTTC. This gives the protein CASRSTGSNYGYTF. V and J are TRBV19 and TRBJ1-2, with D tentatively TRBD1 (5 bases). V lost 6 bases to trimming and J lost 2 bases, with 13 bases between them. CDR1 is LNHDA, CDR2 SQIVND, per germline (reference sequence). There are 14 residues in the CDR3. Full variable domain (remainder filled in from reference TRBV19 and TRBJ1-2): DGGITQSPKYLFRKEGQNVTLSCEQNLNHDAMYWYRQDPGQGLRLIYYSQIVNDFQKGDIAEGYSVSREKKESFPLTVTSAQKNPTAFYLCASRSTGSNYGYTFGSGTRLTVV.

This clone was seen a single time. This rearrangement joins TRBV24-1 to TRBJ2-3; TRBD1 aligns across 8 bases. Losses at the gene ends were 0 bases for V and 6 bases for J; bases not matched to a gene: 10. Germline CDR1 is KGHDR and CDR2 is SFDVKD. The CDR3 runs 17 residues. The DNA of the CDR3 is TGTGCCACCAGTGATTTGTTAGGGGGGACAGGAAGGGATACGCAGTATTTT. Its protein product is CATSDLLGGTGRDTQYF.

The CDR3 loop reads CASSDNAKNFQGGCTEAFF. DNA of the CDR3: TGTGCCAGCAGTGACAACGCCAAAAATTTTCAGGGGGGGTGCACTGAAGCTTTCTTT. This sequence joins TRBV6-4 and TRBJ1-1; 7 nucleotides agree with TRBD1. The germline V gene has CDR1 MRHNA and CDR2 SNTAGT. The ends lost 2 bases at V and 4 bases at J; junction bases unmatched: 19. The CDR3 length is 19 residues.

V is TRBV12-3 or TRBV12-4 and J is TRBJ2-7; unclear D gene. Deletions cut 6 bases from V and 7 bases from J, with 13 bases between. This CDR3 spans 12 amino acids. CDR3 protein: CASSNRRSEQYV. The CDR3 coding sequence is TGTGCCAGCAGCAACCGGCGCTCGGAGCAGTACGTC.

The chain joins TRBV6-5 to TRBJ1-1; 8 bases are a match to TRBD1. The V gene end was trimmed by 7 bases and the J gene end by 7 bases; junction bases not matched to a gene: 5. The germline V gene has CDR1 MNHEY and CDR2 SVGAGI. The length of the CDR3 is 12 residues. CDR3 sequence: CASTFGQGEAFF. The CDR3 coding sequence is TGTGCCAGCACTTTCGGACAGGGTGAAGCTTTCTTT.

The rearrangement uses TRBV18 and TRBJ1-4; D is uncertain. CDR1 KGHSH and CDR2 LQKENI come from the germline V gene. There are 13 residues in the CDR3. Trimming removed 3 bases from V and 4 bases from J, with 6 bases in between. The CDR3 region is CASSPGVNEKLFF. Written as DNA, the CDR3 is TGTGCCAGCTCACCCGGGGTTAATGAAAAACTGTTTTTT.

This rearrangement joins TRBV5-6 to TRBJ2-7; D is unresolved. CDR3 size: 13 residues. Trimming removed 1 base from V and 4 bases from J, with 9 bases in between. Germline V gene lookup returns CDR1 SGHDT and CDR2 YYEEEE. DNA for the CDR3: TGTGCCAGCAGCTTGTCCCGGGTTTACGAGCAGTACGTC. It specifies CASSLSRVYEQYV.

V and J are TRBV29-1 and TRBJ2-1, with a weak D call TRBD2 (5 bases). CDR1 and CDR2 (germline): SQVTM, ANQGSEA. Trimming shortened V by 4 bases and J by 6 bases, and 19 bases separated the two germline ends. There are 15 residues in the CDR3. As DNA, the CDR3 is TGCAGCGTTGTGGGAGTCACCCTGAGGTCCAATGAGCAGTTCTTC. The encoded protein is CSVVGVTLRSNEQFF.

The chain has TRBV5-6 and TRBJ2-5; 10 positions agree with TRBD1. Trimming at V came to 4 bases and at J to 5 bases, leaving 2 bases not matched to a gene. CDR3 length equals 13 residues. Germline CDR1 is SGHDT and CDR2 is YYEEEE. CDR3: CASSPTGGETQYF. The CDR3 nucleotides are TGTGCCAGCAGCCCGACAGGGGGCGAGACCCAGTACTTC.

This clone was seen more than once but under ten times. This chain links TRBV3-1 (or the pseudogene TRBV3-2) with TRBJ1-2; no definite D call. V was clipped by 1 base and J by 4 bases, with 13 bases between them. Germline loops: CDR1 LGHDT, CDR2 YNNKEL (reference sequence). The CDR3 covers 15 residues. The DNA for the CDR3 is TGTGCCAGCAGCCAAGCACCAAACAACTTCTATGGCTACACCTTC. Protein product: CASSQAPNNFYGYTF.

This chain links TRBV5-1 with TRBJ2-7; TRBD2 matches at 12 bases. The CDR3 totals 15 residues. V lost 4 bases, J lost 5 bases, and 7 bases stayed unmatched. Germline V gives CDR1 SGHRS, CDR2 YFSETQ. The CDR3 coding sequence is TGCGCCAGCAGCGATGGAGGACTAGCGGGGCACGAGCAGTACTTC. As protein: CASSDGGLAGHEQYF.

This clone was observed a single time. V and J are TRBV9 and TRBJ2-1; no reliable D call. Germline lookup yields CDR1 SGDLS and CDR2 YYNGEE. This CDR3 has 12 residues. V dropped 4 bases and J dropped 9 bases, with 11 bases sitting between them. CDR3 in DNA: TGTGCCAGCAGCTTTACCTCCAGTGAGCAGTTCTTC. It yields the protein CASSFTSSEQFF.

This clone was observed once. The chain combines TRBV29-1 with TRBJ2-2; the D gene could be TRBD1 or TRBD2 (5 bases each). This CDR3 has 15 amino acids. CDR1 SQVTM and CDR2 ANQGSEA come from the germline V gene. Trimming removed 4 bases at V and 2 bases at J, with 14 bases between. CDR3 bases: TGCAGCGTTGTCTTTCGGGGCTTAAACACCGGGGAGCTGTTTTTT. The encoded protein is CSVVFRGLNTGELFF.

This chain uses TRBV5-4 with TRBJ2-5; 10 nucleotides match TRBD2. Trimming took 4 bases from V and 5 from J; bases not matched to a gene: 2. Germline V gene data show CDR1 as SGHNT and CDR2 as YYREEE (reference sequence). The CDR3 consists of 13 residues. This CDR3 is CASSRAGGETQYF. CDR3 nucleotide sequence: TGTGCCAGCAGCCGAGCGGGAGGGGAGACCCAGTACTTC.